The source of this TCR beta chain is a study of T cell changes during pregnancy in multiple sclerosis. CDR1 SGDLS and CDR2 YYNGEE come from the germline V gene. CDR3 size: 10 residues. Concerning this clone: Relative to the germline gene, one junction end is altered; a read error may explain this.

Libraries were prepared by immunoSEQ multiplex PCR; TCRdb keeps only in-frame clonotypes and omits some of them. The sample has 40,000 to 50,000 clones; 94% are singletons. The rearrangement joins TRBV9 to TRBJ1-2; TRBD1 is a possible D gene (5 bases). Source: CD8+ T cells from peripheral blood mononuclear cells, taken in the first trimester of pregnancy. The receptor comes from a female donor with multiple sclerosis, enrolled in a pregnancy study. The CDR3 loop is CASSGRDRAF. The CDR3 DNA reads as TGTGCCAGCAGCGGGAGGGACCGGGCCTTC.